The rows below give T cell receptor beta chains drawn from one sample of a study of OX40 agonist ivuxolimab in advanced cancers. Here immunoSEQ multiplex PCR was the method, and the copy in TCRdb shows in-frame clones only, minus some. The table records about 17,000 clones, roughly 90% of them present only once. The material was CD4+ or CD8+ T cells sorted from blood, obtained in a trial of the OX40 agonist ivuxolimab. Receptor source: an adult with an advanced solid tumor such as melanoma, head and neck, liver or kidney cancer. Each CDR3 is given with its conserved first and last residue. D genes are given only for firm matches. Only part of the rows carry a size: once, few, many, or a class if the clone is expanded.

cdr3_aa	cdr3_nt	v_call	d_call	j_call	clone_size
CASSDDRGGSPLHF	TGTGCCAGCTCAGATGACAGGGGTGGCTCACCCCTCCACTTT	TRBV18	TRBD1	TRBJ1-6	-
CASSVGGHSEQFF	TGTGCCAGCAGCGTGGGAGGGCATAGTGAGCAGTTCTTC	TRBV9	TRBD2	TRBJ2-1	-
CSVERQEIEQFF	TGCAGCGTTGAACGGCAGGAAATTGAGCAGTTCTTC	TRBV29-1	-	TRBJ2-1	-
CASSYYNEQFF	TGCGCCAGCAGTTACTACAATGAGCAGTTCTTC	TRBV10-2	-	TRBJ2-1	few
CASSLLGQGPYEQYF	TGCGCCAGCAGCCTACTAGGACAGGGCCCCTACGAGCAGTACTTC	TRBV5-1	TRBD1	TRBJ2-7	few
CASWSASTEAFF	TGTGCCAGCTGGTCGGCGAGCACTGAAGCTTTCTTT	TRBV6-6	-	TRBJ1-1	once
CASSPPDRTLLSGYTF	TGTGCCAGCAGTCCACCCGACAGGACCCTCCTGTCGGGCTACACCTTC	TRBV7-9	-	TRBJ1-2	-
CASSSPQGDNEQFF	TGTGCCAGCAGCTCCCCCCAGGGTGACAATGAGCAGTTCTTC	TRBV7-3	-	TRBJ2-1	-
CASSSRTGEQYF	TGTGCCAGCAGCTCAAGGACTGGCGAGCAGTACTTC	TRBV11-3	-	TRBJ2-7	-
CASEGISYEQYF	TGTGCCTCCGAGGGCATTTCCTACGAGCAGTACTTC	TRBV10-3	-	TRBJ2-7	-
CASRKQGAWETQYF	TGTGCCAGCAGAAAACAGGGGGCATGGGAGACCCAGTACTTC	TRBV7-9	TRBD1	TRBJ2-5	once
CATGGGSIWEQYF	TGTGCCACCGGGGGGGGATCGATATGGGAGCAGTACTTC	TRBV28	TRBD2	TRBJ2-7	-
CASSQIAGETYEQYF	TGCGCCAGCAGCCAAATAGCGGGGGAAACCTACGAGCAGTACTTC	TRBV4-1	TRBD2	TRBJ2-7	-
CAISESRQGVTDTQYF	TGTGCCATCAGTGAGTCCCGACAGGGGGTGACAGATACGCAGTATTTT	TRBV10-3	TRBD1	TRBJ2-3	-
CASRVGSGELFF	TGTGCCAGCAGGGTGGGTTCCGGGGAGCTGTTTTTT	TRBV11-2	-	TRBJ2-2	-
CASSDSRGGAIDEQFF	TGTGCCAGCAGTGACTCTCGGGGGGGGGCAATCGATGAGCAGTTCTTC	TRBV6-4	TRBD2	TRBJ2-1	-
CASSYLPGGIGETQYF	TGTGCCAGCAGTTACCTCCCGGGGGGCATAGGAGAGACCCAGTACTTC	TRBV27	-	TRBJ2-5	-
CAISDTMNTEAFF	TGTGCCATCAGTGACACTATGAACACTGAAGCTTTCTTT	TRBV10-3	-	TRBJ1-1	-
CASSLLPGQEFYEQYF	TGTGCCAGCAGCTTACTACCTGGACAGGAGTTCTACGAGCAGTACTTC	TRBV11-1	TRBD1	TRBJ2-7	-